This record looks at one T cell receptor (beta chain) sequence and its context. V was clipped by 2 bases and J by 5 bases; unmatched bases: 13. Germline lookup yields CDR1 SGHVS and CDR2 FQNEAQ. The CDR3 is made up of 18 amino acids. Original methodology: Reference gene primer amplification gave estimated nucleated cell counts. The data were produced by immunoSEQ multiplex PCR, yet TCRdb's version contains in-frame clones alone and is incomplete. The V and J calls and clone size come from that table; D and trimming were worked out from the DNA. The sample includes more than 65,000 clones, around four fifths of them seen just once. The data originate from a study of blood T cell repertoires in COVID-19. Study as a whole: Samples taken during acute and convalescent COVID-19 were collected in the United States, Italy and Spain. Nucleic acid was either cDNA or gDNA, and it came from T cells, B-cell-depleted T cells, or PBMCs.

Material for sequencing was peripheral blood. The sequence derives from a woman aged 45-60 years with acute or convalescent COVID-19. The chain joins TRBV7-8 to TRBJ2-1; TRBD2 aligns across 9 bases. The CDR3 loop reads CASSLSPAGTSSNNEQFF. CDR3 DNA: TGTGCCAGCAGCTTATCCCCCGCCGGGACTAGCAGTAACAATGAGCAGTTCTTC.